This T cell receptor beta chain emerged from a study of blood T cell repertoires in COVID-19. Turning to the study itself: Collection of acute and convalescent COVID-19 samples took place in the United States, Italy and Spain. The cDNA or gDNA used as material had been derived from T cells, B-cell-depleted T cells, or PBMCs.

The Seattle patients joined while their infection was active and were tracked longitudinally afterward. In the original analysis: Counts of nucleated cells, estimated from reference gene primer amplification, were obtained. Some clones are missing from TCRdb's copy, which holds only in-frame ones; the method was immunoSEQ multiplex PCR. V and J calls and clone size are copied from that table; D and trimming were computed from the DNA. Among around 440,000 clones, about 87% were seen once, and the ten largest hold roughly 13%. As to this clone: At the DNA level, this CDR3 is encoded by other sequences in the same sample as well.

Sequenced material: peripheral blood. The clonotype originates from a woman between 45 and 60 years old with COVID-19, enrolled during active disease.

The CDR3 reads CASSIWGDTEAFF. The CDR3 region has the DNA TGTGCCAGTAGTATTTGGGGAGATACTGAAGCTTTCTTT. The chain uses TRBV19 and TRBJ1-1; D call uncertain. The CDR3 totals 13 residues. Deletions cut 3 bases from V and 5 bases from J, with 10 bases between. Germline V lookup: CDR1 LNHDA, CDR2 SQIVND (reference sequence).